These 10 T cell receptor beta chains were all obtained from the same sample, sequenced in a study of cytomegalovirus exposure and HLA in healthy donors. The study ran its PCR with 60 Vbeta and 13 Jbeta primers. Sequencing was performed with immunoSEQ multiplex PCR; in TCRdb, only in-frame clones are kept and a portion is missing. The profile shows over 100,000 clones, approximately 90% of them singletons. Sequencing was performed on PBMCs. The source of these receptors is a young woman in good health and CMV-seronegative.

J is TRBJ1-2 and V is TRBV28; D may be TRBD1 (6 bases). CDR3 length: 15 amino acids. The V end was cut by 5 bases, the J end by 3 bases, with 16 bases between. From germline, CDR1 is MDHEN and CDR2 SYDVKM. This chain's CDR3 is CASSAPTGKDYGYTF. The CDR3 DNA sequence: TGTGCCAGCAGTGCCCCGACAGGAAAAGACTATGGCTACACCTTC.

This clone was picked up one time. The chain uses TRBV5-8 and TRBJ1-4; D is ambiguous. CDR3 length: 12 residues. Germline values: CDR1 SGHTS, CDR2 YDEGEE. Trimming stripped 3 bases from V and 8 bases from J, with 8 bases between. This chain's CDR3 is CASSSNQEKLFF. In DNA, the CDR3 is TGTGCCAGCAGCTCCAATCAAGAAAAACTGTTTTTT.

The rearrangement links TRBV6-5 to TRBJ2-7; a weak D match, TRBD2 (5 bases). V lost 2 bases, J lost 4 bases, and 9 bases lay in between. This CDR3 has 13 amino acids. Germline V lookup: CDR1 MNHEY, CDR2 SVGAGI. For the CDR3, the DNA is TGTGCCAGCAGTTACAGGAGGTTTTACGAGCAGTACTTC. Protein product: CASSYRRFYEQYF.

The chain is built from TRBV2 and TRBJ1-1; 10 bases are shared with TRBD1. The germline CDR1 and CDR2 sequences are SNHLY and FYNNEI. This CDR3 region has 18 residues. Losses at the gene ends were 7 bases for V and 0 bases for J; bases not matched to a gene: 14. In DNA form, the CDR3 reads TGTGCCAGCAAAGCCGGTCGACAGGGGGCAGGGCTGAACACTGAAGCTTTCTTT. Translating it yields CASKAGRQGAGLNTEAFF.

This chain connects TRBV6-6 to TRBJ1-3; D is possibly TRBD1 (6 bases). The germline CDR1 and CDR2 sequences are MNHNY and SVGAGI (reference sequence). The V and J ends lost 4 bases and 2 bases respectively, with 12 bases between them. This CDR3 contains 15 residues. This CDR3 reads CASSSTGMAGNTIYF. CDR3 DNA: TGTGCCAGCAGTTCCACAGGGATGGCTGGAAACACCATATATTTT.

This rearrangement joins TRBV7-2 to TRBJ2-4; possibly TRBD1 for D (6 bases). Germline V gene sequence: CDR1 SGHTA, CDR2 FQGNSA. V lost 5 bases and J 10 bases, leaving 12 bases between the germline ends. CDR3 length equals 12 residues. CDR3 DNA sequence: TGTGCCAGCAGCCGGACAGACGCAATTCAGTACTTC. Its protein is CASSRTDAIQYF.

The chain recombines TRBV27 with TRBJ2-1; 13 bases align to TRBD2. Germline CDR1 and CDR2: MNHEY and SMNVEV (reference sequence). This CDR3 has 17 residues. V lost 5 bases to trimming and J lost 7 bases; unmatched junction nucleotides: 11. Here the CDR3 DNA reads TGTGCCAGCAGTCCAAGGACGGGACTAGCGGGATTAAATGAGCAGTTCTTC. Protein product: CASSPRTGLAGLNEQFF.

The chain combines TRBV23-1 with TRBJ2-7, with 10 bases that match TRBD2. TRBV23-1 is labeled an ORF, and its function is uncertain. With 0 bases clipped from V and 7 bases from J, the junction kept 9 bases outside the gene matches. CDR3 length equals 16 residues. CDR3 sequence: CASSQSISGRAREQYF. CDR3 coding DNA: TGCGCCAGCAGTCAATCGATCAGCGGGAGGGCGAGGGAGCAGTACTTC.

The gene calls are TRBV7-9 and TRBJ2-7, with 8 bases aligning to TRBD2. V was clipped by 5 bases and J by 0 bases; unmatched bases: 9. Germline CDR1 is SEHNR and CDR2 is FQNEAQ (reference sequence). The CDR3 has 16 residues. The CDR3 region has the DNA TGTGCCAGCAGCCCCCCCGGGGGGGCGAGCTCCTACGAGCAGTACTTC. Translating gives CASSPPGGASSYEQYF.

The chain recombines TRBV28 with TRBJ2-2, with TRBD1 matching 9 bases. This CDR3 contains 15 residues. Germline lookup yields CDR1 MDHEN and CDR2 SYDVKM. V dropped 3 bases and J dropped 5; count of bases not matched to a gene: 4. The CDR3: CASSFRDRETGELFF. The CDR3 nucleotides are TGTGCCAGCAGTTTTAGGGACAGGGAGACCGGGGAGCTGTTTTTT.